The clone carrying this TCR beta chain was picked up one time. What it binds is unknown. This sample stems from a study of identical twins. Overall study results and limits: An excess of low generation probability was shown by twin-shared out-of-frame alpha sequences.

Only healthy Caucasians were enrolled as donors. TCRdb analysed the 5' RACE reads with MiXCR anew, one entry per CDR3 protein. The data hold approximately 500,000 distinct CDR3 sequences, with about 24% observed a single time. The CDR3 covers 16 residues. The V end was cut by 4 bases, the J end by 1 base, with 16 bases between. CDR1 is SGHRS and CDR2 is YFSETQ in the germline V gene. These records were also assigned to another study, of T cells expressing NK-cell markers. Turning to that study: Only alpha-beta TCR T cells were sorted in several experiments, using an anti-gamma-delta TCR antibody. The study found these clonotypes also leading the CD3+CD56-NKG2C+ fraction in a few donors.

The TCR sequence derives from a woman aged 18-35 years in good health. The chain combines TRBV5-1 with TRBJ2-3; possibly TRBD1 for D (6 bases). The sample comprised CD4+ T cells sorted from blood. Here the CDR3 DNA reads TGCGCCAGCAGCCTGAACCTCCGACAGGGCACAGATACGCAGTATTTT. Amino acids: CASSLNLRQGTDTQYF.